The 7 T cell receptor beta chains in this list originate from one sample, sequenced in a study of blood T cell repertoires in COVID-19. Sequencing was performed with immunoSEQ multiplex PCR; in TCRdb, only in-frame clones are kept and a portion is missing. The sample gives about 140,000 clones, around 80% of which show up once; about 1.5% is in the top ten. Sequencing was done on a sample of PBMCs or T cells enriched from blood (not recorded which). These receptors were obtained from a young woman who had been exposed to COVID-19.

The V gene is TRBV2, the J gene TRBJ1-2, with no clear D. This CDR3 region has 10 residues. The V gene lost 7 bases and the J gene lost 8 bases, with 8 bases spanning the gap. Germline-derived CDR1 and CDR2 are SNHLY and FYNNEI. CDR3 coding DNA: TGTGCCAGCAAATTGAGGGGCTACACCTTC. Translating gives CASKLRGYTF.

CDR3 coding DNA: TGTGCCAGCAGCTTGGGCGCTGGCAGGAACTACGAGCAGTACTTC. It translates to CASSLGAGRNYEQYF. This chain links TRBV5-4 with TRBJ2-7; unclear D gene. Trimming removed 0 bases from V and 3 bases from J, with 13 bases in between. The CDR3 is 15 amino acids. Germline CDR1 is SGHNT and CDR2 is YYREEE (reference sequence).

This clone was detected only once. The chain couples TRBV11-3 to TRBJ2-7; 7 nucleotides line up with TRBD1. In germline, CDR1 is SGHNT, CDR2 YENEEA. After removal of 5 bases from V and 10 bases from J, the junction contained 5 bases not matched to a gene. The CDR3 is 11 amino acids. The CDR3: CASSRGGFQYF. CDR3 nucleotides: TGTGCCAGCAGCCGAGGGGGCTTCCAGTACTTC.

The gene calls are TRBV3-1 (or the pseudogene TRBV3-2) and TRBJ2-5, with 14 bases identical to TRBD2. This CDR3 has 17 amino acids. From germline, CDR1 is LGHDT and CDR2 YNNKEL (reference sequence). Trimming removed 0 bases from V and 2 bases from J; junction bases left unmatched: 2. The CDR3 here is CASSQEGLAGEQETQYF. The CDR3 DNA follows: TGTGCCAGCAGCCAAGAGGGACTAGCGGGAGAACAAGAGACCCAGTACTTC.

This chain joins TRBV7-3 and TRBJ2-1; D gene uncertain. Trimming cost V 4 bases and J 10 bases, with 11 bases left between them. This CDR3 contains 12 residues. The germline V gene has CDR1 SGHTA and CDR2 FQGTGA. CDR3 protein: CASSSQSGEQFF. CDR3 nucleotide sequence: TGTGCCAGCAGCTCGCAATCCGGGGAGCAGTTCTTC.

The chain combines TRBV5-1 with TRBJ1-2, with 8 bases fitting TRBD1. Germline values: CDR1 SGHRS, CDR2 YFSETQ. J gave up 2 bases and V 8 bases, and 8 bases lay outside the gene matches. The CDR3 has 14 residues. CDR3 nucleotides: TGCGCCAGTAGTACAGGGGGAGCAAACTATGGCTACACCTTC. Its translation: CASSTGGANYGYTF.

The chain employs TRBV4-3 and TRBJ2-5; TRBD1 aligns across 8 bases. Germline CDR1 is LGHNA and CDR2 is YSLEER. The CDR3 totals 15 residues. With 0 bases clipped from V and 4 bases from J, the junction kept 4 bases outside the gene matches. DNA of the CDR3: TGCGCCAGCAGCCAAGATCTCGACAGGGGAGAGACCCAGTACTTC. It encodes CASSQDLDRGETQYF.